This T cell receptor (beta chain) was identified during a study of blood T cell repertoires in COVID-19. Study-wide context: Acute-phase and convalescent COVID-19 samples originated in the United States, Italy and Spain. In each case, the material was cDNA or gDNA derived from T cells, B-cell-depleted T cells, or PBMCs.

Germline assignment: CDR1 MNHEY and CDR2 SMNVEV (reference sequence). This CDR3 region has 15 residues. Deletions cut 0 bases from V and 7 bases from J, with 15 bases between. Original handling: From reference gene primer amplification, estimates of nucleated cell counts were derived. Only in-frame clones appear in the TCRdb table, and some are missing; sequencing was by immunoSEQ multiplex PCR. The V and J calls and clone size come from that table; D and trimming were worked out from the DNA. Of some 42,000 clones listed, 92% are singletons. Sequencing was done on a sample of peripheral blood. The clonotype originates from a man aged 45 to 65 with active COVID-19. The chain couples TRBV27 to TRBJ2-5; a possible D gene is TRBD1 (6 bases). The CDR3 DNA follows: TGTGCCAGCAGTTTATCGCGACAGGCTTTAGGGACCCAGTACTTC. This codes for CASSLSRQALGTQYF.